The 3 T cell receptor beta chains below were found in one sample sequenced in a study of blood T cells in healthy people across ages. Sample-barcoded 5' priming and a J-beta primer mix drove a second PCR of 7 to 11 cycles. TCRdb recomputed calls from the 5' RACE reads with MiXCR, one row per CDR3 protein. The sample records some 760,000 distinct CDR3 sequences, roughly 25% being singletons. The sample was also linked to a second study, of T cells of mothers and their children.

The sample taken for sequencing was blood. These receptors all stem from a boy aged 5 to 17 in good health.

This clonotype has a handful of counts. J is TRBJ1-2 and V is TRBV6-1, with D tentatively TRBD1 (5 bases). This CDR3 is built from 15 residues. Germline CDR1 and CDR2: MNHNS and SASEGT. Between the trimmed V and J ends, which lost 6 bases and 0 bases, there was a span of 14 bases. CDR3 coding DNA: TGTGCCAGCAGCACGGGGACGGACTCTAACTATGGCTACACCTTC. This encodes CASSTGTDSNYGYTF.

This clonotype occurred a few times. This chain links TRBV3-1 with TRBJ2-1; TRBD2 matches 10 bases. Germline trimming cut 0 bases from V and 7 bases from J; bases unmatched to any gene: 18. The CDR3 runs to 20 residues. The germline V gene encodes CDR1 LGHDT and CDR2 YNNKEL (reference sequence). The CDR3 loop reads CASSQEVVAGGPAGRNEQFF. The CDR3 nucleotides read TGTGCCAGCAGCCAAGAGGTGGTAGCGGGAGGCCCCGCGGGGCGTAATGAGCAGTTCTTC.

This clonotype was found once. At one boundary the junction diverges from the germline segment, which might be a read error. The rearrangement uses TRBV20-1 and TRBJ1-1; perhaps TRBD1 as D (5 bases). Germline CDR1 is DFQATT and CDR2 is SNEGSKA (reference sequence). The length of the CDR3 is 11 residues. CDR3 loop: CSAKGTPEAFF. The CDR3 nucleotides read TGCAGTGCTAAGGGGACCCCTGAAGCCTTCTTT.